This TCR beta chain was sequenced for a study of cytomegalovirus exposure and HLA in healthy donors (TCRdb year 2017). In terms of the full investigation: A later analysis indicated that the 120 validation repertoires were generated on the platform also employed for the approximately 700 repertoires of the first cohort. The study was designed to test whether signatures of past pathogen exposure could be identified by cataloging public T cell receptors. In addition to the first cohort of 666 subjects, a separate validation cohort of approximately 130 different subjects was used. The study combined high-throughput TCR immunosequencing, statistical association of individual TCRs with disease status, and machine learning to predict cytomegalovirus infection status. Overall results and qualifications from the work: Across donors, most TCR sequences were observed very rarely, whereas some public TCRs were present in many individuals. A later analysis found that TCRs clustered in the first cohort also tended to co-occur in the 110 or so validation repertoires, with approximately 93% of cluster scores above 0. In vitro tests confirmed that a few of the cytomegalovirus-associated TCR beta chains recognize cytomegalovirus antigens. The authors suggested that the approach could potentially be extended to other disease states and immunological phenotypes. Cytomegalovirus status was reported to be diagnosed by the classifier with high specificity and sensitivity in both the original and validation cohorts. The study listed around 160 TCR beta chains as associated with cytomegalovirus. A later analysis lacked HLA typing for the validation cohort, so it scored co-occurrence in that cohort across all 120 repertoires.

Separate from the roughly 650-subject first cohort, the validation cohort of roughly 120 subjects was the group to which the donors belonged. Library creation used the immunoSEQ multiplex PCR assay. The paper's processing steps were these. To diagnose cytomegalovirus status from the catalog of TCR beta chain sequences, a statistical classification framework was built. TCRdb holds this immuneACCESS table with in-frame rearrangements only. Some clones are missing; in checked studies, unresolved V genes explain under half, and the rest has no known cause. Clone size and the V and J calls come from that table; the DNA yielded D and trimming. This sample has some 150,000 clones in its table, and roughly 90% of those were observed once. 3.5% to 5.5% of the sample is in the top ten clones. With regard to this clone: The target of this receptor is not known. The record has no base qualities; no much larger clone is one base away.

Per the germline V gene, SQVTM is the CDR1 and ANQGSEA is the CDR2. The CDR3 has 13 amino acids, counting the end cysteine and phenylalanine. The retained sequence is limited to the CDR3, 39 bases, with the frame set at the first base. The germline V end is reduced by 5 bases and the J end by 2 bases; junction bases left unmatched: 6. The TCR comes from a man aged 18-30 years in good health and CMV-seropositive. Recombination linked TRBV29-1 to TRBJ2-7; a stretch of 7 junction bases matches TRBD1. The sample was PBMCs. The nucleotide sequence is TGCAGCGTTTCCGGGACAGTGACCTACGAGCAGTACTTC. This is translated as CSVSGTVTYEQYF.